This T cell receptor beta chain was captured by sequencing in a study of blood T cell repertoires in COVID-19. Whole-study context: Italy, Spain and the United States were the sources of the convalescent and acute COVID-19 samples. Sample material is recorded as cDNA or gDNA derived from T cells, B-cell-depleted T cells, or PBMCs.

Per the study methods: Amplification from reference gene primers served as the basis for estimated nucleated cell counts. The method was immunoSEQ multiplex PCR; TCRdb's version includes in-frame clones alone and lacks a portion of them. The DNA was the basis for D and trimming; V, J and clone size are from that table. The profile shows a few hundred thousand clones, approximately 90% of them singletons. Germline loops: CDR1 WNHNN, CDR2 SYGVQD (reference sequence). V was clipped by 4 bases and J by 0 bases; unmatched bases: 5. This CDR3 region has 16 residues. Source material: peripheral blood. The chain recombines TRBV10-1 with TRBJ2-2; 7 nucleotides align to TRBD2. This receptor was obtained from a woman between 35 and 50 years old with acute or convalescent COVID-19. CDR3 sequence: CASSARAGANTGELFF. The CDR3 DNA follows: TGCGCCAGCAGTGCTCGGGCGGGGGCGAACACCGGGGAGCTGTTTTTT.